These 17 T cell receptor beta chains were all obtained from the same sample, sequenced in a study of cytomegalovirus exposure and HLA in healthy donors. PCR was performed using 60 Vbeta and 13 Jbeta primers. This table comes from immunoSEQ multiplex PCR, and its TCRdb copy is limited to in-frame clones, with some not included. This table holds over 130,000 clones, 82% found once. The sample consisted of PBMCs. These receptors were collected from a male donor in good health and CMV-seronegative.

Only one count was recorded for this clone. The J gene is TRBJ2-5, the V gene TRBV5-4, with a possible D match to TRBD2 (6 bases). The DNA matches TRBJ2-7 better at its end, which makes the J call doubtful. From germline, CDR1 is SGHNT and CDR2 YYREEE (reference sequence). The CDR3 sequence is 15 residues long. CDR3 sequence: CASSPRDRLSYEQYF. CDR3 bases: TGTGCCAGCAGCCCGCGGGACCGACTCTCCTACGAGCAGTACTTC.

In DNA form, the CDR3 reads TGTGCCAGCGGATGGCCAGGAATGGAAGCTTTCTTT. Translated, it gives CASGWPGMEAFF. The J gene is TRBJ1-1, the V gene TRBV19, with D unclear. Germline CDR1 reads LNHDA; CDR2 reads SQIVND (reference sequence). Trimming stripped 9 bases from V and 8 bases from J, with 16 bases between. This CDR3 comprises 12 residues.

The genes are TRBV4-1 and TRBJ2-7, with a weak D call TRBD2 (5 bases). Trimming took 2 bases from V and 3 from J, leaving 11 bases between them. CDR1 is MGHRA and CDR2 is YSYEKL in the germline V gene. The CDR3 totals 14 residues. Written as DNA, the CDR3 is TGCGCCAGCAGCCAACGGTACGGGATCTACGAGCAGTACTTC. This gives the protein CASSQRYGIYEQYF.

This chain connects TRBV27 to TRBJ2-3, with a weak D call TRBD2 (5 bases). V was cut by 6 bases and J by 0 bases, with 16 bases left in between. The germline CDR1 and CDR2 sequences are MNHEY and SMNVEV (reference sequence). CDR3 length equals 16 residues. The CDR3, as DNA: TGTGCCAGCAGCCCCTTAGCGTCCGCTAGCACAGATACGCAGTATTTT. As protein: CASSPLASASTDTQYF.

CDR3 sequence: CASSLRVRWEGNNEQFF. In nucleotides, the CDR3 is TGTGCCAGCAGCTTAAGGGTCAGGTGGGAGGGTAACAATGAGCAGTTCTTC. The V and J genes are TRBV7-2 and TRBJ2-1, with 7 bases matching TRBD2. The CDR3 consists of 17 residues. Trimming took 2 bases from V and 5 from J; bases not matched to a gene: 12. The V gene's germline CDR1 is SGHTA and CDR2 FQGNSA.

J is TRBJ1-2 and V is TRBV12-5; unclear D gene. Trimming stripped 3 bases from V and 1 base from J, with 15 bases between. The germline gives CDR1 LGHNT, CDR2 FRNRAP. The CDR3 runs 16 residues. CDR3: CASGFSSGVYNYGYTF. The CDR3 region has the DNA TGTGCTAGTGGTTTCTCATCGGGAGTCTATAACTATGGCTACACCTTC.

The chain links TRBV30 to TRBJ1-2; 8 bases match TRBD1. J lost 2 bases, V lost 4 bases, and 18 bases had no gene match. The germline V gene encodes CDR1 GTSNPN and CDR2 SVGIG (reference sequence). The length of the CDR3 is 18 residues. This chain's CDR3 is CAWTLFWTGTGANYGYTF. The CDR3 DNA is TGTGCCTGGACCCTCTTTTGGACAGGGACTGGAGCAAACTATGGCTACACCTTC.

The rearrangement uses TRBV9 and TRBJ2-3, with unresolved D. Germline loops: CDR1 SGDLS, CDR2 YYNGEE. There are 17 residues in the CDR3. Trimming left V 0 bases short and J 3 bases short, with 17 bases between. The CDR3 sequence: CASSVDIGGRGTDTQYF. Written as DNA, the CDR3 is TGTGCCAGCAGCGTAGACATCGGCGGCCGAGGTACAGATACGCAGTATTTT.

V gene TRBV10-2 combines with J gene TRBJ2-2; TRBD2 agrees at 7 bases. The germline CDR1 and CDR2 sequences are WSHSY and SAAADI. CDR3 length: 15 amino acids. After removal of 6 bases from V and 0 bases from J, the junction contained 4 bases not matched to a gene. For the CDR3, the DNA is TGCGCCAGCAGGAGCGGGGAGTCGAACACCGGGGAGCTGTTTTTT. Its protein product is CASRSGESNTGELFF.

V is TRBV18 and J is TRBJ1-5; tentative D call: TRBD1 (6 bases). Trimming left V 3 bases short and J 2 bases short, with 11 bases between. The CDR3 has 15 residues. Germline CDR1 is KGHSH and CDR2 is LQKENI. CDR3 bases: TGTGCCAGCTCACCGAACCGGACAGGCAATCAGCCCCAGCATTTT. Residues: CASSPNRTGNQPQHF.

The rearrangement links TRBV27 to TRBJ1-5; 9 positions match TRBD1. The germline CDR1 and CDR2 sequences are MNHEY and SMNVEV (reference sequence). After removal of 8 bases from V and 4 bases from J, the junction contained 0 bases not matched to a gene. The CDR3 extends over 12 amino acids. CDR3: CASGQGNQPQHF. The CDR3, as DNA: TGTGCCAGCGGACAGGGGAATCAGCCCCAGCATTTT.

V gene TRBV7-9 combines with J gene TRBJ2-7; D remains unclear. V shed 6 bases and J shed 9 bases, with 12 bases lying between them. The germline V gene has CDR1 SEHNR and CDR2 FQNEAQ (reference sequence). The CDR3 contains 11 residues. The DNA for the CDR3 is TGTGCCAGCAGTTACCCCCACGGGCAGTACTTC. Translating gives CASSYPHGQYF.

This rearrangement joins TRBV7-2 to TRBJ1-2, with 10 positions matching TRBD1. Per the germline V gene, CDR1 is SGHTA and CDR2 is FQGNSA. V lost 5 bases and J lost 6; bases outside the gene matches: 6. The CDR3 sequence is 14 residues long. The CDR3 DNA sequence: TGTGCCAGCAGCCCCCGGGACAGGGGAAATGGCTACACCTTC. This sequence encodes CASSPRDRGNGYTF.

CDR3 nucleotides: TGCAGCGTTGAATCAGAGGCGGAGCAGTTCTTC. This gives the protein CSVESEAEQFF. The chain is built from TRBV29-1 and TRBJ2-1, with unresolved D. The CDR3 is made up of 11 amino acids. With 2 bases removed from V and 10 bases from J, the gap between germline ends came to 9 bases. Germline V gene sequence: CDR1 SQVTM, CDR2 ANQGSEA.

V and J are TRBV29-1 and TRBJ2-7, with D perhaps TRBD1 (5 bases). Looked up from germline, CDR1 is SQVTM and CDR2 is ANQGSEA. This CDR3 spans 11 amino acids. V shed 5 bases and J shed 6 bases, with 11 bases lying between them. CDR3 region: CSVLRGPEQYF. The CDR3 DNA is TGCAGCGTTCTTAGGGGTCCCGAGCAGTACTTC.

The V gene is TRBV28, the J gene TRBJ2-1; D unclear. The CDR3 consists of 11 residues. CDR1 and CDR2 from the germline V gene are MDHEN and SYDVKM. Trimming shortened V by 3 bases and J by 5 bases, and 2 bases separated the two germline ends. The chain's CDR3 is CASSFNNEQFF. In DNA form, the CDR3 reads TGTGCCAGCAGTTTTAACAATGAGCAGTTCTTC.

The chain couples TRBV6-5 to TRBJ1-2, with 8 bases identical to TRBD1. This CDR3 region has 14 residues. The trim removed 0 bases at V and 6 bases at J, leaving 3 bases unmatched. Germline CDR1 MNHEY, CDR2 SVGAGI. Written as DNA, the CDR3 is TGTGCCAGCAGTTACTCGACAGGGGCGAATGGCTACACCTTC. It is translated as CASSYSTGANGYTF.